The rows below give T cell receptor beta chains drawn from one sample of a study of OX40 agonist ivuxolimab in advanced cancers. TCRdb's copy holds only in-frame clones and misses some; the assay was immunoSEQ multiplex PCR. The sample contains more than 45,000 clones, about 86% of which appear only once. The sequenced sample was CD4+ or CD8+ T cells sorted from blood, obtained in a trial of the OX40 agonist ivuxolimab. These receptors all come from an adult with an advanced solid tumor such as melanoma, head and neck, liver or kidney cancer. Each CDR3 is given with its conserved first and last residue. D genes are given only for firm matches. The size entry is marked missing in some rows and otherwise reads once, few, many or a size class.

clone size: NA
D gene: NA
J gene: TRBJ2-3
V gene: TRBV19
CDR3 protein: CASSIGSHTDTQYF
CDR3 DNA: TGTGCCAGTAGTATAGGGTCCCACACAGATACGCAGTATTTT

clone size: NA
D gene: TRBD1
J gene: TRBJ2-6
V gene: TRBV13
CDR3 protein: CASSLTGAGANVLTF
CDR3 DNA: TGTGCCAGCAGCTTGACAGGGGCTGGGGCCAACGTCCTGACTTTC

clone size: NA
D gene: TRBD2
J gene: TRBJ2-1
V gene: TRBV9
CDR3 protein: CASSDQRTGGHEQFF
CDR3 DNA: TGTGCCAGCAGCGACCAGAGGACGGGGGGGCATGAGCAGTTCTTC

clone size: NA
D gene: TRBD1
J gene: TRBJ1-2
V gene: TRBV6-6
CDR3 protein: CAIPQGAGYGYTF
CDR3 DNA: TGTGCCATCCCACAGGGGGCCGGCTATGGCTACACCTTC

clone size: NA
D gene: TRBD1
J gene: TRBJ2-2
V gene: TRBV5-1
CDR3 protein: CASRGTGDTGELFF
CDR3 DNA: TGCGCCAGCAGGGGGACAGGGGACACCGGGGAGCTGTTTTTT

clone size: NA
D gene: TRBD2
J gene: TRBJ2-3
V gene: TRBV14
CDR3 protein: CASSHTSRGGLDTQYF
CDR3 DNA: TGTGCCAGCAGCCACACCTCCCGGGGGGGTCTAGATACGCAGTATTTT

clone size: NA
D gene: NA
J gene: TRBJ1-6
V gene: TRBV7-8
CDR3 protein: CASSLGRTVNSPLHF
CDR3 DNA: TGTGCCAGCAGCTTAGGGAGGACAGTCAATTCACCCCTCCACTTT

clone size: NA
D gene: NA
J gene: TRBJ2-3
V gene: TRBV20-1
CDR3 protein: CSGGPDTQYF
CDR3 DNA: TGCAGCGGGGGGCCGGATACGCAGTATTTT

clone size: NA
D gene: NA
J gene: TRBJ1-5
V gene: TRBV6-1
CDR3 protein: CASSEAYAGQPQHF
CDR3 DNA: TGTGCCAGCAGTGAAGCTTATGCGGGGCAACCCCAGCATTTT

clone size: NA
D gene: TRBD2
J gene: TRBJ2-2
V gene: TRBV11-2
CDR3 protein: CASSLFAGGARELFF
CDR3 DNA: TGTGCCAGCAGCTTATTTGCGGGGGGGGCCCGGGAGCTGTTTTTT

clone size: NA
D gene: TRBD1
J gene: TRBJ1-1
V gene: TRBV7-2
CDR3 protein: CASSPRGLGTEAFF
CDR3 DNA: TGTGCCAGCAGCCCGAGGGGGCTGGGGACTGAAGCTTTCTTT

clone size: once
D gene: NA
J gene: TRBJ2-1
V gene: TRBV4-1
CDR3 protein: CASSQVSEQFF
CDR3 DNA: TGCGCCAGCAGCCAAGTGAGTGAGCAGTTCTTC

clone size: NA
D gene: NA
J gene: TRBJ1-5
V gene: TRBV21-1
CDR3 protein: CASTKGLNQPQHF
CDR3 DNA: TGTGCCAGCACCAAGGGGTTGAATCAGCCCCAGCATTTT

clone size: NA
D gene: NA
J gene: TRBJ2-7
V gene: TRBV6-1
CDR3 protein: CASRDNLYEQYF
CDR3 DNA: TGTGCCAGCAGGGACAACCTCTACGAGCAGTACTTC

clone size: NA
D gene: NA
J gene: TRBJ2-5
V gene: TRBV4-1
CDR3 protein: CASSQVGERTQYF
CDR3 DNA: TGCGCCAGCAGCCAGGTGGGAGAGCGAACCCAGTACTTC

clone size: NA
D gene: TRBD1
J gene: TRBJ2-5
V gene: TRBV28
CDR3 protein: CASSSHDRGRWETQYF
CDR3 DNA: TGTGCCAGCAGTTCACATGACAGGGGGCGTTGGGAGACCCAGTACTTC

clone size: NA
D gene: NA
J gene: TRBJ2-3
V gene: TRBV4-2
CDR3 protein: CASSPRGGGDTQYF
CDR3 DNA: TGTGCCAGCAGCCCCAGGGGTGGGGGAGATACGCAGTATTTT

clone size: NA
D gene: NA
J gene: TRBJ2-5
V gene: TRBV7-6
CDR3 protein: CASSQRDIDYYPEQETQYF
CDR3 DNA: TGTGCCAGCAGTCAAAGAGATATTGACTACTATCCTGAACAAGAGACCCAGTACTTC

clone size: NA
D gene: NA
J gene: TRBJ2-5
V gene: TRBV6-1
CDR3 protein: CASTGALAPQETQYF
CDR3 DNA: TGTGCCAGCACCGGGGCCCTAGCGCCTCAAGAGACCCAGTACTTC

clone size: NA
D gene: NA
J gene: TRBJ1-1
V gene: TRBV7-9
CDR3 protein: CASSLPLRTEAFF
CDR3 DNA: TGTGCCAGCAGCTTACCCCTCAGAACTGAAGCTTTCTTT

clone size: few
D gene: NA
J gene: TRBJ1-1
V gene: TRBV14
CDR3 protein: CASSQDDWPYTANTEAFF
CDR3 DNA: TGTGCCAGCAGCCAAGACGACTGGCCTTATACAGCGAACACTGAAGCTTTCTTT

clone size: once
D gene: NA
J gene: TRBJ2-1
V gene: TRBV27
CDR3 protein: CASSSLSYNEQFF
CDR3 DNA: TGTGCCAGCAGTTCCCTTTCCTACAATGAGCAGTTCTTC

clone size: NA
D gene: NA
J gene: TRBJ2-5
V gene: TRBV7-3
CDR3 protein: CASSPGATIQETQYF
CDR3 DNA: TGTGCCAGCAGCCCCGGCGCAACTATCCAAGAGACCCAGTACTTC

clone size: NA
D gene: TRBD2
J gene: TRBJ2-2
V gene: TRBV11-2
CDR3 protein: CASSLLGLAVTGELFF
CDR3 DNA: TGTGCCAGCAGCTTACTGGGACTAGCGGTCACCGGGGAGCTGTTTTTT

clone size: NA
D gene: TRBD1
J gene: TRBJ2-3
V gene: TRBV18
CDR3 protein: CASSPGTGSSGTQYF
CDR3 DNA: TGTGCCAGCTCGCCCGGGACAGGGTCATCCGGTACGCAGTATTTT

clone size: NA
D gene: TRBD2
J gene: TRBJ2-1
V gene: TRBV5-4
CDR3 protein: CASSWTSGGYNEQFF
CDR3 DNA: TGTGCCAGCAGTTGGACTAGCGGGGGTTACAATGAGCAGTTCTTC

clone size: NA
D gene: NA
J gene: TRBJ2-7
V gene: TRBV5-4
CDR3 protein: CASSQDIGNEQYF
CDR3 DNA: TGTGCCAGCAGCCAAGACATCGGGAACGAGCAGTACTTC

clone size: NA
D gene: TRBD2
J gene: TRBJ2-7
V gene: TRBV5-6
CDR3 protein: CASSLVAGVSYEQYF
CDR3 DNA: TGTGCCAGCAGCTTGGTAGCGGGGGTCTCCTACGAGCAGTACTTC

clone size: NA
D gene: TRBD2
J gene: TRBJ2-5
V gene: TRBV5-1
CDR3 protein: CASSSLAGGFRQETQYF
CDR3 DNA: TGCGCCAGCAGCTCCCTAGCGGGGGGTTTTAGACAAGAGACCCAGTACTTC

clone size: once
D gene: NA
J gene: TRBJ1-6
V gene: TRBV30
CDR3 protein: CAWSVQVAPLHF
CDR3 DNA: TGTGCCTGGAGTGTACAAGTCGCACCCCTCCACTTT

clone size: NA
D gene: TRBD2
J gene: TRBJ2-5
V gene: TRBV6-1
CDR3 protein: CASTEAGGRQETQYF
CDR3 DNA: TGTGCCAGCACCGAAGCGGGAGGAAGACAAGAGACCCAGTACTTC

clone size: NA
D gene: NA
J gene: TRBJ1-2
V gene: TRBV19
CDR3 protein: CASSPQGTNYGYTF
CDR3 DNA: TGTGCCAGTAGTCCCCAGGGAACTAACTATGGCTACACCTTC

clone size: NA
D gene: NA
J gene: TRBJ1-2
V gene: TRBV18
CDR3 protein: CASSHPLGAPGYTF
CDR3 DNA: TGTGCCAGCTCCCACCCCCTGGGGGCGCCTGGCTACACCTTC

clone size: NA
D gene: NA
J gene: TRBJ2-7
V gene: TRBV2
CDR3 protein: CASATLSSYEQYF
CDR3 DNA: TGTGCCAGCGCCACACTGAGCTCCTACGAGCAGTACTTC

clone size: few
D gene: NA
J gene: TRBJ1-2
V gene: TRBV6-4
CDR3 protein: CASSDGAGLGYTF
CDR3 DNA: TGTGCCAGCAGTGACGGGGCAGGGCTGGGCTACACCTTC

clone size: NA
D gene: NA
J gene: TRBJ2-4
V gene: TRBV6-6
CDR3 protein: CASSYAEYLAKNIQYF
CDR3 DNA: TGTGCCAGCAGTTACGCAGAGTACCTAGCCAAAAACATTCAGTACTTC

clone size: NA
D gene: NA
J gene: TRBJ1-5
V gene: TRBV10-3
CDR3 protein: CAISESGQPQHF
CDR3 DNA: TGTGCCATCAGTGAGTCGGGTCAGCCCCAGCATTTT

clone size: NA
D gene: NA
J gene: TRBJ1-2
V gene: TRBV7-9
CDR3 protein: CASSPTAPVGYTF
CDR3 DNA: TGTGCCAGCAGCCCTACAGCGCCCGTCGGCTACACCTTC

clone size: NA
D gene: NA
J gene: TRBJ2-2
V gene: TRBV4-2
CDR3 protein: CASSDSGLVGTGELFF
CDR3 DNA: TGTGCCAGCAGCGACAGCGGCCTCGTAGGCACCGGGGAGCTGTTTTTT

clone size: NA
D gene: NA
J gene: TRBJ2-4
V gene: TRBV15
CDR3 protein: CATSNPWRGSGKNIQYF
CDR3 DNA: TGTGCCACCAGCAACCCGTGGAGGGGCAGCGGCAAAAACATTCAGTACTTC

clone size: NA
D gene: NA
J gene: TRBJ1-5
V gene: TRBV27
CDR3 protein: CAIPHSQSCNQPQHF
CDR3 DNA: TGTGCCATCCCCCATAGTCAGAGCTGCAATCAGCCCCAGCATTTT

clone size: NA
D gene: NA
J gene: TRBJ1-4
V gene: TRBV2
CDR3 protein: CASSAHGRQATNEKLFF
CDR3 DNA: TGTGCCAGCAGCGCTCATGGCCGACAGGCAACTAATGAAAAACTGTTTTTT

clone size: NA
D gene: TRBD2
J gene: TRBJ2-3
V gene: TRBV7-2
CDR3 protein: CASSTLSGGLSTDTQYF
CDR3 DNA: TGTGCCAGCAGCACTCTTTCGGGGGGACTTAGCACAGATACGCAGTATTTT

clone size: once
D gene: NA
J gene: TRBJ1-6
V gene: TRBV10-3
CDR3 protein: CAISESAASRNSPLHF
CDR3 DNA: TGTGCCATCAGTGAGTCAGCGGCGAGCCGTAATTCACCCCTCCACTTT

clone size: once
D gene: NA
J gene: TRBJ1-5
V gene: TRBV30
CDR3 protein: CAWSVRGGNQPQHF
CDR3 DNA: TGTGCCTGGAGTGTACGGGGAGGCAATCAGCCCCAGCATTTT